A single sample is the source of the 23 T cell receptor beta chains below, sequenced in a study of OX40 agonist ivuxolimab in advanced cancers. Some clones are missing from TCRdb's copy, which holds only in-frame ones; the method was immunoSEQ multiplex PCR. Altogether fewer than 130,000 clones are present, approximately 90% being singletons, with the ten largest covering 0.27%. The sequencing used CD4+ or CD8+ T cells sorted from blood, collected in a trial of the OX40 agonist ivuxolimab. The origin of the receptors is an adult with an advanced solid tumor such as melanoma, head and neck, liver or kidney cancer.

V gene TRBV6-1 combines with J gene TRBJ1-2; no definite D call. Trimming stripped 6 bases from V and 8 bases from J, with 10 bases between. The CDR3 length is 11 residues. Germline values: CDR1 MNHNS, CDR2 SASEGT. The chain's CDR3 is CASRREAGYTF. The CDR3 DNA follows: TGTGCCAGCAGGAGGGAGGCGGGCTACACCTTC.

This chain uses TRBV10-3 with TRBJ2-1, with 9 bases that match TRBD1. CDR3 length: 12 residues. CDR1 is ENHRY and CDR2 is SYGVKD in the germline V gene. Trimming at V came to 3 bases and at J to 15 bases, leaving 6 bases not matched to a gene. The chain's CDR3 is CAISDTGTGTFF. The CDR3 region has the DNA TGTGCCATCAGTGATACCGGGACAGGGACGTTCTTC.

CDR3 DNA: TGTGCCAGCAGAAACGACGGCAATCAGCCCCAGCATTTT. This translates into CASRNDGNQPQHF. The chain has TRBV6-5 and TRBJ1-5; no clear D. V lost 6 bases to trimming and J lost 2 bases, with 8 bases between them. From germline, CDR1 is MNHEY and CDR2 SVGAGI. The CDR3 contains 13 residues.

This chain uses TRBV7-9 with TRBJ1-5; no definite D call. Trimming shortened V by 1 base and J by 7 bases, and 5 bases separated the two germline ends. The germline gives CDR1 SEHNR, CDR2 FQNEAQ (reference sequence). The CDR3 spans 12 residues. For the CDR3, the DNA is TGTGCCAGCAGCTTAGACCACCAGCCCCAGCATTTT. It codes for CASSLDHQPQHF. Filled out from reference TRBV7-9 and TRBJ1-5, the complete variable domain reads DTGVSQNPRHKITKRGQNVTFRCDPISEHNRLYWYRQTLGQGPEFLTYFQNEAQLEKSRLLSDRFSAERPKGSFSTLEIQRTEQGDSAMYLCASSLDHQPQHFGDGTRLSIL.

The gene calls are TRBV7-2 and TRBJ2-1; TRBD2 matches at 9 bases. There are 15 residues in the CDR3. Trimming took 2 bases from V and 4 from J; bases not matched to a gene: 3. The germline gives CDR1 SGHTA, CDR2 FQGNSA. CDR3 amino acids: CASSLRGREYNEQFF. For the CDR3, the DNA is TGTGCCAGCAGCTTACGCGGGAGGGAATACAATGAGCAGTTCTTC.

V usage is TRBV11-3 and J usage is TRBJ1-1; TRBD1 matches at 7 bases. V gave up 4 bases and J gave up 1 base; unmatched junction bases: 6. Per the germline V gene, CDR1 is SGHNT and CDR2 is YENEEA. The CDR3 is made up of 15 amino acids. The chain's CDR3 is CASSSSGTANTEAFF. CDR3 nucleotides: TGTGCCAGCAGCTCCTCCGGGACAGCGAACACTGAAGCTTTCTTT.

J is TRBJ2-3 and V is TRBV6-5; 11 positions agree with TRBD1. This CDR3 spans 14 amino acids. The junction had 5 bases not matched to a gene; V was cut back by 5 bases and J by 7 bases. Germline V gene sequence: CDR1 MNHEY, CDR2 SVGAGI. CDR3 sequence reads: CASSQDRGPNTQYF. DNA for the CDR3: TGTGCCAGCAGTCAGGACAGGGGGCCGAATACGCAGTATTTT.

The CDR3 nucleotides read TGTGCCACCAGCAGAGTGAGGGCCTCCCAGGGACCCCAGTACTTC. As protein: CATSRVRASQGPQYF. The rearrangement joins TRBV15 to TRBJ2-5; D is perhaps TRBD1 or TRBD2 (5 bases each). The V end lost 1 base, the J end lost 9 bases, and 18 bases lay between the germline ends. The CDR3 sequence is 15 residues long. In germline, CDR1 is LNHNV, CDR2 YYDKDF (reference sequence).

This chain joins TRBV6-6 and TRBJ1-6; tentative D call: TRBD1 (5 bases). Germline CDR1 reads MNHNY; CDR2 reads SVGAGI (reference sequence). The V end lost 4 bases, the J end lost 10 bases, and 20 bases lay between the germline ends. The CDR3 contains 16 residues. The DNA for the CDR3 is TGTGCCAGCAGTTCGGCAGGGAGGCTAACTATCTCACCCCTCCACTTT. Translating it yields CASSSAGRLTISPLHF.

The chain links TRBV7-3 to TRBJ2-1; 11 positions match TRBD2. The J segment lost 7 bases and the V segment lost 5 bases, leaving 10 bases of the junction unmatched. This CDR3 contains 16 residues. In germline, CDR1 is SGHTA, CDR2 FQGTGA. The CDR3 DNA sequence: TGTGCCAGCAGCCCCGTTGTTAGCGGGGGGGAGAATGAGCAGTTCTTC. Its translation is CASSPVVSGGENEQFF.

The J gene is TRBJ2-6, the V gene TRBV5-1, with no clear D. The CDR3 runs to 13 residues. Trimming stripped 2 bases from V and 3 bases from J, with 3 bases between. Per the germline V gene, CDR1 is SGHRS and CDR2 is YFSETQ. CDR3 nucleotide sequence: TGCGCCAGCAGCTTTGATGGGGCCAACGTCCTGACTTTC. This translates into CASSFDGANVLTF.

J is TRBJ2-3 and V is TRBV27; 9 nucleotides line up with TRBD2. Trimming at V came to 3 bases and at J to 14 bases, leaving 12 bases not matched to a gene. This CDR3 spans 14 amino acids. Germline V lookup: CDR1 MNHEY, CDR2 SMNVEV (reference sequence). The DNA of the CDR3 is TGTGCCAGCAGTTTTAGCGGGGGAGATGGTTCTACGTATTTT. It specifies CASSFSGGDGSTYF.

This clone was observed once. The genes are TRBV19 and TRBJ2-3, with 12 bases identical to TRBD2. The V segment lost 4 bases and the J segment 4 bases; nucleotides outside the gene matches: 6. Germline V gene sequence: CDR1 LNHDA, CDR2 SQIVND (reference sequence). The CDR3 runs to 16 residues. CDR3 bases: TGTGCCAGTAGTAATCGACTAGCGGGAGTGTCAGATACGCAGTATTTT. It is translated as CASSNRLAGVSDTQYF.

V is TRBV7-3 and J is TRBJ2-6; no reliable D call. The V end lost 0 bases, the J end lost 0 bases, and 15 bases lay between the germline ends. The CDR3 extends over 19 amino acids. Germline CDR1 SGHTA, CDR2 FQGTGA. The CDR3 nucleotides read TGTGCCAGCAGCTTAACCAGCCAGGCACCACACTCTGGGGCCAACGTCCTGACTTTC. Translation: CASSLTSQAPHSGANVLTF.

The rearrangement joins TRBV28 to TRBJ1-2; D is unresolved. Germline values: CDR1 MDHEN, CDR2 SYDVKM. The CDR3 loop spans 12 amino acids. The germline V and J ends were trimmed by 2 bases and 4 bases, with 5 bases remaining between them. The CDR3 spells CASSLVFYGYTF. The CDR3 nucleotides read TGTGCCAGCAGTTTAGTCTTCTATGGCTACACCTTC.

This chain joins TRBV28 and TRBJ1-5; D gene unclear. Per germline, CDR1 MDHEN and CDR2 SYDVKM. V lost 7 bases, J lost 0 bases, and 10 bases lay in between. The length of the CDR3 is 14 residues. The DNA of the CDR3 is TGTGCCAGCACCCCCCCCTATAGCAATCAGCCCCAGCATTTT. Its protein is CASTPPYSNQPQHF. Using reference TRBV28 and TRBJ1-5 for the parts outside the CDR3, the full variable domain is DVKVTQSSRYLVKRTGEKVFLECVQDMDHENMFWYRQDPGLGLRLIYFSYDVKMKEKGDIPEGYSVSREKKERFSLILESASTNQTSMYLCASTPPYSNQPQHFGDGTRLSIL.

V gene TRBV5-1 combines with J gene TRBJ2-7, with 10 nucleotides matching TRBD1. Looked up from germline, CDR1 is SGHRS and CDR2 is YFSETQ. There are 16 residues in the CDR3. The trim removed 0 bases at V and 0 bases at J, leaving 3 bases unmatched. The DNA of the CDR3 is TGCGCCAGCAGCTTGGGGACAGGGGGTTACTCCTACGAGCAGTACTTC. Encoded protein: CASSLGTGGYSYEQYF.

The gene calls are TRBV30 and TRBJ1-5; D is ambiguous. This CDR3 spans 14 amino acids. Germline V gene sequence: CDR1 GTSNPN, CDR2 SVGIG (reference sequence). V gave up 4 bases and J gave up 4 bases, with 14 bases separating them. CDR3 protein: CAWNDGRSNQPQHF. The CDR3 DNA is TGTGCCTGGAATGACGGCCGATCAAATCAGCCCCAGCATTTT.

As to this clone: A read error may account for a junction end that differs from germline. The CDR3, as DNA: TGTGCCAGCAGTTATGTGGTTAACAGTGAAGCTTTCTTT. Amino acid sequence: CASSYVVNSEAFF. The rearrangement links TRBV6-5 to TRBJ1-1; no firm D call. The CDR3 has 13 residues. CDR1 is MNHEY and CDR2 is SVGAGI in the germline V gene.

V usage is TRBV21-1 and J usage is TRBJ1-5. TRBV21-1 is flagged as a pseudogene. CDR3 length: 18 residues. The CDR3 is CASSKEERGGYSNQPQHF. The CDR3 region has the DNA TGTGCCAGCAGCAAAGAGGAAAGGGGGGGATATAGCAATCAGCCCCAGCATTTT.

The sample holds one count of this clone. The J gene is TRBJ1-5, the V gene TRBV6-1; D gene uncertain. Germline CDR1 is MNHNS and CDR2 is SASEGT. V dropped 2 bases and J dropped 5 bases, with 19 bases sitting between them. The CDR3 sequence is 17 residues long. Written as DNA, the CDR3 is TGTGCCAGCAGTGAATTATCAGGAGTGCTGATGTATCAGCCCCAGCATTTT. Its protein product is CASSELSGVLMYQPQHF.

This chain connects TRBV5-4 to TRBJ2-1; 11 bases fit TRBD2. This CDR3 spans 15 amino acids. Germline CDR1 is SGHNT and CDR2 is YYREEE (reference sequence). The V segment lost 4 bases and the J segment 6 bases; nucleotides outside the gene matches: 6. CDR3 amino acids: CASSPELAGGNEQFF. In DNA form, the CDR3 reads TGTGCCAGCAGCCCCGAGCTAGCGGGAGGCAATGAGCAGTTCTTC. Full variable domain (outside the CDR3, taken from reference TRBV5-4 and TRBJ2-1): ETGVTQSPTHLIKTRGQQVTLRCSSQSGHNTVSWYQQALGQGPQFIFQYYREEENGRGNFPPRFSGLQFPNYSSELNVNALELDDSALYLCASSPELAGGNEQFFGPGTRLTVL.

The chain carries TRBV2 and TRBJ2-7; tentatively, D is TRBD2 (6 bases). The CDR3 totals 14 residues. Germline V lookup: CDR1 SNHLY, CDR2 FYNNEI. Trimming took 8 bases from V and 0 from J, leaving 14 bases between them. The CDR3 DNA reads as TGTGCCAGCCGGGACCGCGGGATCTCCTACGAGCAGTACTTC. It encodes CASRDRGISYEQYF.